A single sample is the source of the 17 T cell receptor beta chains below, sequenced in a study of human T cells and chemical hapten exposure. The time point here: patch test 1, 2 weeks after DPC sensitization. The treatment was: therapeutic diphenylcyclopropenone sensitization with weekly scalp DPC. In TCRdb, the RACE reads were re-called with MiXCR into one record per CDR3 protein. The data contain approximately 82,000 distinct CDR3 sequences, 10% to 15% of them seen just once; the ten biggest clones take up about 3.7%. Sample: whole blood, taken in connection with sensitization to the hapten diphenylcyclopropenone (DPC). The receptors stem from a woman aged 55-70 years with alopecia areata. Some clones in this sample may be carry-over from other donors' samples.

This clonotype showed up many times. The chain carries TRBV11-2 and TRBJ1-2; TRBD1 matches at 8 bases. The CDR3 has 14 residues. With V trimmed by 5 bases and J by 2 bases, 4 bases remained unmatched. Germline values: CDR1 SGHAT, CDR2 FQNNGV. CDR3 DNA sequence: TGTGCCAGCAGCCCAGGGGGCTCCAACTATGGCTACACCTTC. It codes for CASSPGGSNYGYTF.

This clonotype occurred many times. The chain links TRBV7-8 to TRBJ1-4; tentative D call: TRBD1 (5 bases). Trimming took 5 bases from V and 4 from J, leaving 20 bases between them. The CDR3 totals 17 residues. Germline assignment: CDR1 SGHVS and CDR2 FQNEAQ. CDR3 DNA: TGTGCCAGCAGCAAACGGGACGGACAAAATATTAATGAAAAACTGTTTTTT. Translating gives CASSKRDGQNINEKLFF.

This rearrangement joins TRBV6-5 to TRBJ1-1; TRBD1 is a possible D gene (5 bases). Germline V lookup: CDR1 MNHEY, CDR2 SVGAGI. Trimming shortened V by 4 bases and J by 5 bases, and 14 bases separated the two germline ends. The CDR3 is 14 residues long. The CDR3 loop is CASSFRGRQTEAFF. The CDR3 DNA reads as TGTGCCAGCAGTTTCCGGGGACGCCAGACTGAAGCTTTCTTT.

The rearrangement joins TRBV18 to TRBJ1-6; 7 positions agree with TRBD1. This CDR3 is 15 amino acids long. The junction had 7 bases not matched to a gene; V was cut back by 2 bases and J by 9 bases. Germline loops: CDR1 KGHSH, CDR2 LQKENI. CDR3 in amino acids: CASSPGQGGPSPLHF. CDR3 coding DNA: TGTGCCAGCTCACCAGGTCAGGGGGGCCCTTCACCCCTCCACTTT.

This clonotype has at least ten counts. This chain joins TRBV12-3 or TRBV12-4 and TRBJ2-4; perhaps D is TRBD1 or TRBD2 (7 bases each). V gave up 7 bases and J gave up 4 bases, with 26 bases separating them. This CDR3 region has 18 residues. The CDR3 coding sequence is TGTGCCAGCAATGTATTTTTGGGTCAGGGGGGGACGAAAAACATTCAGTACTTC. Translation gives CASNVFLGQGGTKNIQYF.

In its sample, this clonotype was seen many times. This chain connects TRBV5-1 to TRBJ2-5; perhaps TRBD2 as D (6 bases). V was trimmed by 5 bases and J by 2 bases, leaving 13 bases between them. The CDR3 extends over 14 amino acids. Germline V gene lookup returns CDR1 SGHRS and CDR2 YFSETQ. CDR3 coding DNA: TGCGCCAGCAGTTCAGCTCTAGCGCAAGAGACCCAGTACTTC. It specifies CASSSALAQETQYF.

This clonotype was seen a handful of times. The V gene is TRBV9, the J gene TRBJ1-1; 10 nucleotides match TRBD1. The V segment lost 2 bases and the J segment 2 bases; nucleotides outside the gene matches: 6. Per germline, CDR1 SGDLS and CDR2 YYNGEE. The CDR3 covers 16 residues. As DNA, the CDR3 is TGTGCCAGCAGCGTGACAGGGGGCACCCCAAACACTGAAGCTTTCTTT. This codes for CASSVTGGTPNTEAFF.

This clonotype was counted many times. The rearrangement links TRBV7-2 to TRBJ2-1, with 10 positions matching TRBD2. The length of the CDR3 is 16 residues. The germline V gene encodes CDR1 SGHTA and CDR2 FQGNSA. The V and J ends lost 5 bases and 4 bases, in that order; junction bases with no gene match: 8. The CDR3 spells CASSLGAGLAYNEQFF. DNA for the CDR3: TGTGCCAGCAGCCTGGGGGCGGGACTAGCGTACAATGAGCAGTTCTTC.

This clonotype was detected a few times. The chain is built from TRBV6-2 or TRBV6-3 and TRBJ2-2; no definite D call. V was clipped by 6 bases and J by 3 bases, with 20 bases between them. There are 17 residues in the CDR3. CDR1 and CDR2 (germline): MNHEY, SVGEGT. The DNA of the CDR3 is TGTGCCAGCAGCAAAACGGTCTTCGGGCCGTACACCGGGGAGCTGTTTTTT. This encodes CASSKTVFGPYTGELFF.

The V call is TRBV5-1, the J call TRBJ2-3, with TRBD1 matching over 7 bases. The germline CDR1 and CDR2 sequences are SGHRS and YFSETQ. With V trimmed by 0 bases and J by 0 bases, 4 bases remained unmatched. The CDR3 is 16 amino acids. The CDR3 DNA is TGCGCCAGCAGCTTGGGGACAGGACAAAGCACAGATACGCAGTATTTT. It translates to CASSLGTGQSTDTQYF.

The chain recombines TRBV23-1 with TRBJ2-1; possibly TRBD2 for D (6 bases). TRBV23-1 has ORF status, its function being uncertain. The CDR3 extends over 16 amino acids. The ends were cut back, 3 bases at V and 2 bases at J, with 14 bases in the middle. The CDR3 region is CASSHFFWGAYNEQFF. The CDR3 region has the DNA TGCGCCAGCAGTCATTTCTTTTGGGGGGCCTACAATGAGCAGTTCTTC.

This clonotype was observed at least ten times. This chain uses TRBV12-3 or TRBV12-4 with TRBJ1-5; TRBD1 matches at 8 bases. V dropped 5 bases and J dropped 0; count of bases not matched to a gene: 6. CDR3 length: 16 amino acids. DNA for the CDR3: TGTGCCAGCAGTCCCAGGACAGGGAATAGCAATCAGCCCCAGCATTTT. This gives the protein CASSPRTGNSNQPQHF.

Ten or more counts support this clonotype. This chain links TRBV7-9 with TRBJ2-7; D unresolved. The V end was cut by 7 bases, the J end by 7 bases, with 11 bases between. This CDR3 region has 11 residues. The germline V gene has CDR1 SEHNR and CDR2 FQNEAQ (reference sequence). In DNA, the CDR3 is TGTGCCAGCACTCCCGATGGGGAGCAGTACTTC. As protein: CASTPDGEQYF.

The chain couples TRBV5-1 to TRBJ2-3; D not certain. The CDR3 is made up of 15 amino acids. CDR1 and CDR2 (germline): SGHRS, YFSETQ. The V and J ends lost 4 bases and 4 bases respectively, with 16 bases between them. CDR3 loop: CASSLGIRSPDTQYF. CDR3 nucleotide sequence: TGCGCCAGCAGCCTAGGGATCAGATCGCCAGATACGCAGTATTTT.

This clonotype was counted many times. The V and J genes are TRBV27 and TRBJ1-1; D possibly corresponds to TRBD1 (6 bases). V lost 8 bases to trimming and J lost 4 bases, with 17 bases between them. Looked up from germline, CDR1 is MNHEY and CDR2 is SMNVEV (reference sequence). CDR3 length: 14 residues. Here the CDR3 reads CASRRQVPSTEAFF. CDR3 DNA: TGTGCCAGCCGCAGACAGGTCCCCTCCACTGAAGCTTTCTTT.

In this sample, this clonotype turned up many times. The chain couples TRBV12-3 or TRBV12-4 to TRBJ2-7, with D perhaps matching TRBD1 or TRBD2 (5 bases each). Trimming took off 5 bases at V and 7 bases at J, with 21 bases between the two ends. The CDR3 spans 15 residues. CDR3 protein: CASSRAGTFLVEQYF. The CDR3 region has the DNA TGTGCCAGCAGTCGCGCCGGGACCTTCCTTGTTGAGCAGTACTTC.

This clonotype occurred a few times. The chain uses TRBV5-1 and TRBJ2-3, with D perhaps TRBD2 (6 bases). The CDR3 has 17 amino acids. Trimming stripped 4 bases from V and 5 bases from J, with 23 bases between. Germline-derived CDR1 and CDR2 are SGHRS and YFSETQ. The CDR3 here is CASSELRTAASVDTQYF. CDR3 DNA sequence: TGCGCCAGCAGCGAACTCCGGACGGCAGCTAGCGTAGATACGCAGTATTTT.